The source of this TCR beta chain is a study of blood T cells in healthy people across ages. Study-wide points: Researchers deemed the diversity estimates from one million T cells underestimates.

V gave up 0 bases and J gave up 11 bases, with 14 bases separating them. Germline V gene sequence: CDR1 SGHDT, CDR2 YYEEEE. This CDR3 has 13 amino acids. Alongside a J-beta primer mix, a sample-barcoded 5' primer served in a second PCR lasting about 7 to 12 cycles. Each of the samples gave a minimum of 2.5 million paired-end reads that contained CDR3. TCRdb analysed the 5' RACE reads with MiXCR anew, one entry per CDR3 protein. The data contain about 930,000 distinct CDR3 sequences, around 29% of them singletons. This clonotype was observed a few times. Its antigen is undetermined. The sample was also linked to a second study, of T cells of mothers and their children.

V is TRBV5-6 and J is TRBJ1-1; D gene ambiguous. Input material: blood. The TCR sequence derives from a woman between 40 and 55 years old in good health. The CDR3 coding sequence is TGTGCCAGCAGCTTGGGCGGTTCCAGAAACGCTTTCTTT. This sequence encodes CASSLGGSRNAFF. The complete variable domain, with remaining parts taken from reference TRBV5-6 and TRBJ1-1, reads DAGVTQSPTHLIKTRGQQVTLRCSPKSGHDTVSWYQQALGQGPQFIFQYYEEEERQRGNFPDRFSGHQFPNYSSELNVNALLLGDSALYLCASSLGGSRNAFFGQGTRLTVV.